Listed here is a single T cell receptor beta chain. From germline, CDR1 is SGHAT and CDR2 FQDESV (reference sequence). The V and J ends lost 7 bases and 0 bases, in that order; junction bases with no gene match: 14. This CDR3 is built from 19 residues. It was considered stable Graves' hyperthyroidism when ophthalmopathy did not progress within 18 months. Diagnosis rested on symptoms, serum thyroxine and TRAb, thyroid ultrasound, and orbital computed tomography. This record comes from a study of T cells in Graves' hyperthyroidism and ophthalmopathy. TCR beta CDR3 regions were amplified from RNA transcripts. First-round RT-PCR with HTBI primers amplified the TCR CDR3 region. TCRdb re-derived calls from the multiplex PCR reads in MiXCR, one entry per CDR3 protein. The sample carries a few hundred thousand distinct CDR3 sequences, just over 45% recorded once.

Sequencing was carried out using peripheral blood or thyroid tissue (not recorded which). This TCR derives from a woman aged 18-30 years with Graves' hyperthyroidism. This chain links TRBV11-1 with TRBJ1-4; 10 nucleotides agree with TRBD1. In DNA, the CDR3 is TGTGCCAGCACCGCGGCGACAGGGGGCTCAGGTGCAACTAATGAAAAACTGTTTTTT. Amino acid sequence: CASTAATGGSGATNEKLFF.